This TCR beta chain was sequenced in a study of radiation and T cells in renal cell carcinoma (dated by TCRdb to 2020 to 2022). Looking at the study overall: A total of some 55 samples underwent TCR beta sequencing, made up of approximately 26 tumors and about 27 peripheral blood samples. The final blood draw took place at 4 weeks after radiation, the same time as nephrectomy. Across all 53 samples, several million unique CDR3 nucleotide sequences encoding roughly 2,800,000 unique CDR3 amino acid sequences were identified.

For this chain, trimming is 6 bases at the V end and 4 bases at the J end, and the number of junction bases without a gene match is 3. From a lookup of the germline V gene, CDR1 and CDR2 are LGHNT and FRNRAP. Including cysteine and phenylalanine, the CDR3 has 13 amino acids. Of the read, only the CDR3 DNA is kept; its 39 bases are in frame from base 1. TCR beta libraries were generated from genomic DNA with the immunoSEQ kit, following the manufacturer's recommendations. To prepare libraries, a first multiplex PCR with proprietary primers was run, followed by a second PCR that added unique barcodes, and a bead cleanup was done after each round. A positive control reaction and a negative control reaction, both provided in the kit, were run with every batch of samples. The final libraries underwent checking on an Agilent 4200 TapeStation D1000 ScreenTape, volumetric pooling, and quantification by qPCR. Sequencing was performed on an Illumina NextSeq500 with a MidOutput 150-cycle cartridge, and 156 Read1 and 15 Index1 cycles were run with kit custom primers. The pooled library was loaded at 0.9 to 1 pM, with an approximately 20% PhiX control spiked in. As for how the authors treated the data: Vendor-processed data were analyzed in R, with a clonotype defined as all T cells sharing the same CDR3 nucleotide sequence. In the clone abundance analyses, frequencies were normalized to the 10,000 most abundant clones in each sample. Before analysis, public T cell clones were removed, and these numbered fewer than five per sample on average. A difference in abundance of at least 32-fold between compartments was used to define tumor-enriched and baseline blood-enriched clonotypes. A beta-binomial differential abundance model was applied to find clonotypes that expanded or contracted between blood time points. Tumor-blood repertoire similarity was measured with the Baroni-Urbani and Buser coefficient, and group comparisons used two-tailed Wilcoxon tests in R. In TCRdb, the immuneACCESS table is reduced to in-frame sequences with V and J assigned. These tables do not hold every clone; where another copy was compared, an unresolved V gene accounts for under half, and the others remain unexplained. The D gene and trimming were derived from the DNA, and the V and J assignments and clone size from that table. The sample records around 100,000 clones, around 83% of which are singletons. The top ten clones comprise more than 7% of the sample.

As for this clone: The target of this receptor is not known. There are no base qualities to consult, and no much larger clone falls within one base.

Reading the label with the study, this specimen's time point is: blood 4 weeks post-SBRT, at nephrectomy. This specimen's treatment or condition label, interpreted: 15 Gy SBRT to primary tumor, nephrectomy 4 weeks later. The samples were obtained from a clinical trial, where primary renal cell carcinomas were treated with 15 Gy stereotactic body radiation therapy and then removed by nephrectomy 4 weeks afterward. To follow tumor-enriched clonotypes, peripheral blood was collected serially from radiation-treated patients at baseline and again at 2 weeks and 4 weeks after SBRT. All patients had renal cell carcinoma with clear cell pathology. The QIAamp DNA Blood Mini Kit (Qiagen) was used to prepare genomic DNA for TCR sequencing. Samples were included in the analyses only if all quality control checks were passed. The paper's findings and limits, for the study overall: No pretreatment tumor biopsies were available, so the baseline intratumoral presence of clonotypes could not be determined. Top tumor clonotypes rose in blood from baseline to 2 weeks post-radiation, then contracted by 4 weeks, suggesting transient expansion of tumor-resident clones. Dynamics of the blood repertoire were not tracked past 4 weeks after treatment. Effects of radiation dose or scheduling on the TCR repertoire could not be addressed with the single-armed trial design.

This sequence uses TRBV12-5 and TRBJ1-1; 9 bases in the middle match TRBD1. The source was blood, collected from a patient whose treatment included radiotherapy and nephrectomy. This clonotype was sampled from a man between 60 and 75 years old with renal cell carcinoma. The CDR3 in this case is CASGQDRGTEAFF. The DNA reads as follows: TGTGCTAGTGGACAGGACAGGGGCACTGAAGCTTTCTTT.